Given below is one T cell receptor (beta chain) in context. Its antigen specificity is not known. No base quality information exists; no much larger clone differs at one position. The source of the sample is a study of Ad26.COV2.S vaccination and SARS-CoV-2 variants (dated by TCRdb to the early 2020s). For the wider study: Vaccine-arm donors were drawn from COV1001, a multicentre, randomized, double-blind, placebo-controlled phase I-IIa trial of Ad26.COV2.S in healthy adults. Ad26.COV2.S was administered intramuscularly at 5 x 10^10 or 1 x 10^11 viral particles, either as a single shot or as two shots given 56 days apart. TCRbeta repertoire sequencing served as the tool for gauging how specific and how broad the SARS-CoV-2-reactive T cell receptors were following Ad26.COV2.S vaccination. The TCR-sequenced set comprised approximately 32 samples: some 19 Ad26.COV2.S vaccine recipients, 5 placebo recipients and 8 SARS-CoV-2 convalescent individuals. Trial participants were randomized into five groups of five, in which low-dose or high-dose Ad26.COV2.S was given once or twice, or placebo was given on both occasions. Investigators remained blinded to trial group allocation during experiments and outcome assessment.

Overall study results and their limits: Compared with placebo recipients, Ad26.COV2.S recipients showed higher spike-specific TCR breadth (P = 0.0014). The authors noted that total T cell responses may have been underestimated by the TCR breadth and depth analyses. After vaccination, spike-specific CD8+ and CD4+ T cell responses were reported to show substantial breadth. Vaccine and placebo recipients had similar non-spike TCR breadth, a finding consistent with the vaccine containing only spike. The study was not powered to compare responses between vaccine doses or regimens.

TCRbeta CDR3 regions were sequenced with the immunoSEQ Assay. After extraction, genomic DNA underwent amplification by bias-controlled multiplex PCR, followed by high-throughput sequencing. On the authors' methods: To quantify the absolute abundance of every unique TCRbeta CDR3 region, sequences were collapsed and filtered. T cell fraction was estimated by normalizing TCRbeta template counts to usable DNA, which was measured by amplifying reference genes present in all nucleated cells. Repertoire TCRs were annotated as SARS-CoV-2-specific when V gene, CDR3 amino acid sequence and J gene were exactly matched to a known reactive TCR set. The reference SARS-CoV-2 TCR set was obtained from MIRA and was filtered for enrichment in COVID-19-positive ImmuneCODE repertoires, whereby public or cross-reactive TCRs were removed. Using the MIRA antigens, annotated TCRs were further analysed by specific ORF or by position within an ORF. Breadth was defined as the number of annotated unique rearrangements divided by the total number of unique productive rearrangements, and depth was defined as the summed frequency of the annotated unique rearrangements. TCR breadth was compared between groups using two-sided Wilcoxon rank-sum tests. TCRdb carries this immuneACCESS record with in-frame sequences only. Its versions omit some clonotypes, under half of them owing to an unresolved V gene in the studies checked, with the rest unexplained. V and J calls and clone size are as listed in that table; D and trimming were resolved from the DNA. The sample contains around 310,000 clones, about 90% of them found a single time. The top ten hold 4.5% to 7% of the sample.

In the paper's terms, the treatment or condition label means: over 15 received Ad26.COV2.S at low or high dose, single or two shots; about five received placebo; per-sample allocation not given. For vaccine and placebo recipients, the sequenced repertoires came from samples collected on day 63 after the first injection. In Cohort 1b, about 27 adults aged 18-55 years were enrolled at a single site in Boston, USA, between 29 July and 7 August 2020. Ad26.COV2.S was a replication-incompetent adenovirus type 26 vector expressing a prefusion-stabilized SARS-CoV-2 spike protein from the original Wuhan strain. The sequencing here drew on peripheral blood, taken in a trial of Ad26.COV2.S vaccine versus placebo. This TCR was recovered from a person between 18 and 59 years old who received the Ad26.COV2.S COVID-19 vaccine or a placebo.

DNA sequence: TGCAGCGTTGCCAGGGCCAGCTATGGCTACACCTTC. The resulting protein is CSVARASYGYTF. The chain is encoded by TRBV29-1 joined to TRBJ1-2, with TRBD1 as a weak D call on 5 bases. Trimming takes 4 bases from V and 4 bases from J, and the germline ends sit 10 bases apart. Spanning cysteine to phenylalanine, the CDR3 consists of 12 amino acids. The retained sequence is limited to the CDR3, 36 bases, with the frame set at the first base. CDR1 and CDR2 are drawn from the germline V gene: SQVTM, ANQGSEA.